This T cell receptor beta chain was identified in a study of response to subunit inactivated influenza vaccine. Whole-study results and caveats: There was a suggestion from the authors that each seasonal influenza vaccination recruits few new T cells.

CDR3 length equals 14 residues. Trimming cost V 5 bases and J 6 bases, with 16 bases left between them. Germline V gene lookup returns CDR1 SGHAT and CDR2 FQDESV (reference sequence). TCRdb reanalysed the RT-PCR reads using MiXCR and keeps one entry per CDR3 protein. The sample records around 750,000 distinct CDR3 sequences, around 20% being singletons. This clonotype was observed at least ten times. What it recognizes is unknown. The sequence derives from a man over 45 who received an inactivated influenza vaccine. The input for sequencing was PBMCs from blood, taken roughly 5 days after vaccination. The chain has TRBV11-1 and TRBJ1-1; possible D gene TRBD1, 5 bases. In nucleotides, the CDR3 is TGTGCCAGCAGCATACAGGCGAACCGCGCTGAAGCTTTCTTT. It specifies CASSIQANRAEAFF.